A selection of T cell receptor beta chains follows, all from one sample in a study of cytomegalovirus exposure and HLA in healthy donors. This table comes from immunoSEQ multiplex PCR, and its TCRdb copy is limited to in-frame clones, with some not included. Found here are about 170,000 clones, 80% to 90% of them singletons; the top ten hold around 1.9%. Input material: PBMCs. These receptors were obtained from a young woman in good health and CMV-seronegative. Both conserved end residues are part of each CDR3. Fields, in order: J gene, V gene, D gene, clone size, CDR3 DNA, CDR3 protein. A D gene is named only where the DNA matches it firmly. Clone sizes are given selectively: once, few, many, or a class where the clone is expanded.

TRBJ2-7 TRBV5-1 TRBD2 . TGCGCCAGCAGCTCCGGGACTAGGTCCTACGAGCAGTACTTC CASSSGTRSYEQYF
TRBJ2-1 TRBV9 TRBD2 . TGTGCCAGCAGCGCAGGGTCGGGGGGGACCTACAATGAGCAGTTCTTC CASSAGSGGTYNEQFF
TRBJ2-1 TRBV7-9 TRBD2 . TGTGCCAGCAGCTGGCTAGCGGGAGGGCCCAAAGAGCAGTTCTTC CASSWLAGGPKEQFF
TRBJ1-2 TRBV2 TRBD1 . TGTGCCAGCAGGACAGGGAGTAATGGCTACACCTTC CASRTGSNGYTF
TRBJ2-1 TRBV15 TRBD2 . TGTGCCACCAGCAATAGCGGGGGACAATACAATGAGCAGTTCTTC CATSNSGGQYNEQFF
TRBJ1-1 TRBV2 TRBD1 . TGTGCCAGCAGTGTCGGCAGGGGGTTAGGTGAAGCTTTCTTT CASSVGRGLGEAFF
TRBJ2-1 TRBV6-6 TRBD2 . TGTGCCAGTTCAAGCGGGAGGGCCTACAATGAGCAGTTCTTC CASSSGRAYNEQFF
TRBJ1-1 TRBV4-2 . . TGTGCCAGCAGCCAAGATGTCGCCAGGGCCACTGAAGCTTTCTTT CASSQDVARATEAFF
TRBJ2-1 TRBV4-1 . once TGCGCCAGCAGCCACCGCCTAGCTTCGTACAATGAGCAGTTCTTC CASSHRLASYNEQFF
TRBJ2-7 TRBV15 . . TGTGCCACCAGCGCAGGGACTGCCTTGTACGAGCAGTACTTC CATSAGTALYEQYF
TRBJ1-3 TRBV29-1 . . TGCAGCGTTGAATTACTTGGCTCTGGAAACACCATATATTTT CSVELLGSGNTIYF
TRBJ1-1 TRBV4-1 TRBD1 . TGCGCCAGCAGCCAAACCCTAGGGGGCGCGAACACTGAAGCTTTCTTT CASSQTLGGANTEAFF
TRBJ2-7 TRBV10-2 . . TGCGCCAGCGGATTGGGACTTCCCACCTACGAGCAGTACTTC CASGLGLPTYEQYF